The present T cell receptor (beta chain) was sequenced within a study of type 1 regulatory T cells. V lost 12 bases to trimming and J lost 0 bases, with 10 bases between them. The CDR3 totals 13 residues. Germline V gives CDR1 KGHDR, CDR2 SFDVKD. Only a few counts were recorded for this clonotype. The antigen remains undetermined. TCRdb used MiXCR to reprocess the reads, holding one entry per CDR3 protein. The sample includes about 68,000 distinct CDR3 sequences, about three fifths of them seen just once. Source material: cultured T cells, either the whole culture or a sorted T cell fraction (not recorded which). Subset: Tr1-enriched cell product generated in vitro against host alloantigens. The chain joins TRBV24-1 to TRBJ2-2, with D possibly matching TRBD2 (6 bases). The receptor was derived from a human donor in good health. The CDR3 loop is CAGEDTNTGELFF. The CDR3, as DNA: TGTGCCGGGGAGGACACGAACACCGGGGAGCTGTTTTTT.